Listed below are T cell receptor beta chains from one sample, sequenced in a study of T cell responses to AZD1222 COVID-19 vaccine. Assay used: immunoSEQ multiplex PCR; TCRdb lists only in-frame clones, some missing. The sample has over 110,000 clones, about 90% seen once. The starting material was peripheral blood, obtained on day 0 of AZD1222 vaccination. These receptors all stem from an adult in good health. CDR3s include the opening cysteine and the closing phenylalanine or tryptophan. The order of the fields is CDR3 DNA, CDR3 protein, V gene, clone size, D gene, J gene. The D gene is left open where the match is weak. Part of the rows lack a size; the others show once, few, many or a class for expanded clones.

CDR3nt: TGTGCCAGCAGAAAAGAGATACAGGGCACTAGCACAGATACGCAGTATTTT; CDR3aa: CASRKEIQGTSTDTQYF; v_gene: TRBV5-4; abundance: -; d_gene: -; j_gene: TRBJ2-3
CDR3nt: TGTGCCAGCAGCCCCCAGAGCTCTGGAAACACCATATATTTT; CDR3aa: CASSPQSSGNTIYF; v_gene: TRBV14; abundance: -; d_gene: -; j_gene: TRBJ1-3
CDR3nt: TGCGCCAGCAGCCAAGATAGCCAGGGGGCACGGGGAAATGGCTACACCTTC; CDR3aa: CASSQDSQGARGNGYTF; v_gene: TRBV4-3; abundance: -; d_gene: TRBD1; j_gene: TRBJ1-2
CDR3nt: TGTGCCAGCAGCCCCGGCAGGGAGTACGAGCAGTACTTC; CDR3aa: CASSPGREYEQYF; v_gene: TRBV4-2; abundance: -; d_gene: -; j_gene: TRBJ2-7
CDR3nt: TGTGCCAGCAGCCGCGGGACAGGGGGGAAAGCTTTCTTT; CDR3aa: CASSRGTGGKAFF; v_gene: TRBV7-3; abundance: -; d_gene: TRBD1; j_gene: TRBJ1-1
CDR3nt: TGTGCCAGCAGCTTGGGACAGGGGAACTTCATGAACACTGAAGCTTTCTTT; CDR3aa: CASSLGQGNFMNTEAFF; v_gene: TRBV5-8; abundance: -; d_gene: TRBD1; j_gene: TRBJ1-1
CDR3nt: TGTGCCAGTAGTATCGGGACAGGCGGTATCAAGCCCCAGCATTTT; CDR3aa: CASSIGTGGIKPQHF; v_gene: TRBV19; abundance: -; d_gene: TRBD1; j_gene: TRBJ1-5
CDR3nt: TGCAGCGCTGGGGGCGGGAGGGCCGGCGAGCAGTACTTC; CDR3aa: CSAGGGRAGEQYF; v_gene: TRBV29-1; abundance: -; d_gene: TRBD2; j_gene: TRBJ2-7
CDR3nt: TGTGCCAGCAGTTACGGGACTAGCCCATCCAATGAGCAGTTCTTC; CDR3aa: CASSYGTSPSNEQFF; v_gene: TRBV6-5; abundance: -; d_gene: TRBD2; j_gene: TRBJ2-1
CDR3nt: TGCGCCAGCAGCTCCGGGACAGGGGTAATGGCTGAAGCTTTCTTT; CDR3aa: CASSSGTGVMAEAFF; v_gene: TRBV5-1; abundance: many; d_gene: TRBD1; j_gene: TRBJ1-1
CDR3nt: TGCAGTGCTATTGACGGGGGCACTCAAGACACCATATATTTT; CDR3aa: CSAIDGGTQDTIYF; v_gene: TRBV20-1; abundance: -; d_gene: -; j_gene: TRBJ1-3
CDR3nt: TGTGCCAGCAGTTTTGATTGGGACGGCTTCTCCTACGAGCAGTACTTC; CDR3aa: CASSFDWDGFSYEQYF; v_gene: TRBV28; abundance: -; d_gene: -; j_gene: TRBJ2-7
CDR3nt: TGTGCCAGCATGGGACAGGGGGCAGGCACTGAAGCTTTCTTT; CDR3aa: CASMGQGAGTEAFF; v_gene: TRBV28; abundance: -; d_gene: TRBD1; j_gene: TRBJ1-1
CDR3nt: TGTGCCAGCAGCGTTACGAGACAGGCCTATCCCTATGGCTACACCTTC; CDR3aa: CASSVTRQAYPYGYTF; v_gene: TRBV9; abundance: -; d_gene: -; j_gene: TRBJ1-2
CDR3nt: TGTGCCAGCAGTCCAGCTGGGGGGATTCTCTTGCCCCAGCATTTT; CDR3aa: CASSPAGGILLPQHF; v_gene: TRBV28; abundance: -; d_gene: -; j_gene: TRBJ1-5
CDR3nt: TGTGCCAGCAGTGAAAGGGGGAGTAGCATACTAACAGATACGCAGTATTTT; CDR3aa: CASSERGSSILTDTQYF; v_gene: TRBV6-1; abundance: -; d_gene: -; j_gene: TRBJ2-3
CDR3nt: TGTGCCAGCCGGGGAGGACTAGCCTCCTACAATGAGCAGTTCTTC; CDR3aa: CASRGGLASYNEQFF; v_gene: TRBV6-5; abundance: few; d_gene: TRBD2; j_gene: TRBJ2-1
CDR3nt: TGTGCCAGCAGCCCAATCCGGGACAGGGGCAGGTCCCAGCCCCAGCATTTT; CDR3aa: CASSPIRDRGRSQPQHF; v_gene: TRBV7-2; abundance: -; d_gene: TRBD1; j_gene: TRBJ1-5
CDR3nt: TGTGCCAGCAGCGTAGGTGGGGCAGAAGCATTGGATGAAAAACTGTTTTTT; CDR3aa: CASSVGGAEALDEKLFF; v_gene: TRBV9; abundance: -; d_gene: -; j_gene: TRBJ1-4
CDR3nt: TGTGCCAGCAGCCAAGATCAGCGGTTAAGGCATACGCAGTATTTT; CDR3aa: CASSQDQRLRHTQYF; v_gene: TRBV4-2; abundance: -; d_gene: -; j_gene: TRBJ2-3
CDR3nt: TGTGCCAGCAGCTTAACTCCGACAGGCTCTAGCACAGATACGCAGTATTTT; CDR3aa: CASSLTPTGSSTDTQYF; v_gene: TRBV7-3; abundance: -; d_gene: -; j_gene: TRBJ2-3
CDR3nt: TGTGCCAGCAGCCAGGAAACCCCGGACGCTGAAGCTTTCTTT; CDR3aa: CASSQETPDAEAFF; v_gene: TRBV4-2; abundance: few; d_gene: -; j_gene: TRBJ1-1
CDR3nt: TGTGCCAGCAGCTTACCGGGACAGACAAATGGCTACACCTTC; CDR3aa: CASSLPGQTNGYTF; v_gene: TRBV9; abundance: -; d_gene: TRBD1; j_gene: TRBJ1-2
CDR3nt: TGCGCCAGCAGCCCTTGGGGACAGAACGACTATGGCTACACCTTC; CDR3aa: CASSPWGQNDYGYTF; v_gene: TRBV5-1; abundance: -; d_gene: TRBD1; j_gene: TRBJ1-2
CDR3nt: TGTGCCAGCAGTAAGAGCAGGCTCCTTAATGAAAAACTGTTTTTT; CDR3aa: CASSKSRLLNEKLFF; v_gene: TRBV6-2/TRBV6-3; abundance: -; d_gene: -; j_gene: TRBJ1-4
CDR3nt: TGTGCCATCAGTGAAGGGCCAGCTGGCTATGGCTACACCTTC; CDR3aa: CAISEGPAGYGYTF; v_gene: TRBV10-3; abundance: -; d_gene: -; j_gene: TRBJ1-2
CDR3nt: TGCGCCAGCACGGACGGTAATGAAGGGTATTCACCCCTCCACTTT; CDR3aa: CASTDGNEGYSPLHF; v_gene: TRBV5-1; abundance: once; d_gene: -; j_gene: TRBJ1-6
CDR3nt: TGTGCCAGCAGCTTGGTGGGGACAGAGTACACTGAAGCTTTCTTT; CDR3aa: CASSLVGTEYTEAFF; v_gene: TRBV5-6; abundance: -; d_gene: TRBD1; j_gene: TRBJ1-1
CDR3nt: TGTGCCAGCAGCGTCCGAGGACTGTTCACAGATACGCAGTATTTT; CDR3aa: CASSVRGLFTDTQYF; v_gene: TRBV9; abundance: -; d_gene: -; j_gene: TRBJ2-3
CDR3nt: TGTGCCACCCGAGCTAGCGGGAAACAGGACGAGCAGTACTTC; CDR3aa: CATRASGKQDEQYF; v_gene: TRBV10-3; abundance: -; d_gene: TRBD2; j_gene: TRBJ2-7
CDR3nt: TGCGCCAGCAGCTTGGCGGAGAACATTCAGTACTTC; CDR3aa: CASSLAENIQYF; v_gene: TRBV5-1; abundance: -; d_gene: -; j_gene: TRBJ2-4
CDR3nt: TGTGCCAGCTCCACAACAGGGAAGGGCGGCTCTGGAAACACCATATATTTT; CDR3aa: CASSTTGKGGSGNTIYF; v_gene: TRBV18; abundance: -; d_gene: -; j_gene: TRBJ1-3
CDR3nt: TGTGCCAGCAACCCGAGAGGGACAGGCCGATACGAGCAGTACTTC; CDR3aa: CASNPRGTGRYEQYF; v_gene: TRBV6-1; abundance: -; d_gene: TRBD1; j_gene: TRBJ2-7
CDR3nt: TGTGCCAGCAGTTTCCGTGGAGCCAGGTTGGTCGAGCCCCAGCATTTT; CDR3aa: CASSFRGARLVEPQHF; v_gene: TRBV6-2/TRBV6-3; abundance: -; d_gene: -; j_gene: TRBJ1-5
CDR3nt: TGTGCCAGCAGTTTGACAGGGCGTCAGCCCCAGCATTTT; CDR3aa: CASSLTGRQPQHF; v_gene: TRBV6-2/TRBV6-3; abundance: -; d_gene: TRBD1; j_gene: TRBJ1-5
CDR3nt: TGTGCCAGCCAGACAGGGGAGGAGACCCAGTACTTC; CDR3aa: CASQTGEETQYF; v_gene: TRBV28; abundance: -; d_gene: TRBD1; j_gene: TRBJ2-5
CDR3nt: TGTGCCAGCTCCGGGACAGGGCACGAAAAACTGTTTTTT; CDR3aa: CASSGTGHEKLFF; v_gene: TRBV6-5; abundance: -; d_gene: TRBD1; j_gene: TRBJ1-4
CDR3nt: TGTGCCAGCAGTTACTTGGGGAACTCACCCCTCCACTTT; CDR3aa: CASSYLGNSPLHF; v_gene: TRBV6-5; abundance: -; d_gene: -; j_gene: TRBJ1-6
CDR3nt: TGTGCCAGCAGTTACTCGAGGGCCACTGAAGCTTTCTTT; CDR3aa: CASSYSRATEAFF; v_gene: TRBV6-2/TRBV6-3; abundance: -; d_gene: -; j_gene: TRBJ1-1
CDR3nt: TGTGCCACCCACTTAGGCGGACTTAACACCGGGGAGCTGTTTTTT; CDR3aa: CATHLGGLNTGELFF; v_gene: TRBV7-9; abundance: -; d_gene: -; j_gene: TRBJ2-2
CDR3nt: TGCGCCAGCAGCCAAGTATTCGGCGGGACGGGCTCCTACGAGCAGTACTTC; CDR3aa: CASSQVFGGTGSYEQYF; v_gene: TRBV4-3; abundance: -; d_gene: -; j_gene: TRBJ2-7
CDR3nt: TGTGCCAGCAGGGGGACGGCCTATGGCTACACCTTC; CDR3aa: CASRGTAYGYTF; v_gene: TRBV2; abundance: -; d_gene: -; j_gene: TRBJ1-2
CDR3nt: TGTGCCAGTAGTACGGGACTACCGCAACTACTAGCCAAAAACATTCAGTACTTC; CDR3aa: CASSTGLPQLLAKNIQYF; v_gene: TRBV19; abundance: -; d_gene: TRBD2; j_gene: TRBJ2-4
CDR3nt: TGTGCCAGCTCACCTCAACAGGCGCGCAATCAGCCCCAGCATTTT; CDR3aa: CASSPQQARNQPQHF; v_gene: TRBV18; abundance: -; d_gene: -; j_gene: TRBJ1-5
CDR3nt: TGTGCCAGCAGTAGGGGACTAGCGGCCCCCTACGAGCAGTACTTC; CDR3aa: CASSRGLAAPYEQYF; v_gene: TRBV6-2/TRBV6-3; abundance: -; d_gene: TRBD2; j_gene: TRBJ2-7